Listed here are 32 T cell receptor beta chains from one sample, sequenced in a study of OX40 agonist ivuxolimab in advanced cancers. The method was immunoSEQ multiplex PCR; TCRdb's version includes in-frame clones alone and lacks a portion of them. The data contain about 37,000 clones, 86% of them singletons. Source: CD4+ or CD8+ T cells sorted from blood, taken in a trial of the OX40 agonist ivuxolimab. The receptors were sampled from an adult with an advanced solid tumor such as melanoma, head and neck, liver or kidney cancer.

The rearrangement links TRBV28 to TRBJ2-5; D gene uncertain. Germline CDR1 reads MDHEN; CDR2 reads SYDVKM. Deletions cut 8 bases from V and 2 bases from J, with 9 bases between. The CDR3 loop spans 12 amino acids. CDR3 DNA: TGTGCCAGCTCCAGACCTCAAGAGACCCAGTACTTC. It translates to CASSRPQETQYF.

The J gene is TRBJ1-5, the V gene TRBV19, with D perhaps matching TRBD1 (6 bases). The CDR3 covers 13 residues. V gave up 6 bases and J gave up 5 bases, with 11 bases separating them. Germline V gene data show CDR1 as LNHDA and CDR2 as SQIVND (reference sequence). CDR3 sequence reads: CASSLDSYQPQHF. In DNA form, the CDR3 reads TGTGCCAGTAGCTTGGACAGTTATCAGCCCCAGCATTTT. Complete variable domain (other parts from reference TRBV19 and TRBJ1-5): DGGITQSPKYLFRKEGQNVTLSCEQNLNHDAMYWYRQDPGQGLRLIYYSQIVNDFQKGDIAEGYSVSREKKESFPLTVTSAQKNPTAFYLCASSLDSYQPQHFGDGTRLSIL.

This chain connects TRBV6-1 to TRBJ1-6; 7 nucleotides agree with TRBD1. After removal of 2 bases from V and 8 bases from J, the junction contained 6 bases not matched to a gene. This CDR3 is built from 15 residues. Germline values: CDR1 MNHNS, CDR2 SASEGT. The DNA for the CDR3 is TGTGCCAGCAGTGAAAGCGCAGGGGGTCATTCACCCCTCCACTTT. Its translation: CASSESAGGHSPLHF.

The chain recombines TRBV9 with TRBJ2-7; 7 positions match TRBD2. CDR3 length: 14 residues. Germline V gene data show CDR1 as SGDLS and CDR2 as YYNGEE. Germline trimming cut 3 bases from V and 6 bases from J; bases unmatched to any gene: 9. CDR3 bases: TGTGCCAGCAGCGCGGACTCCGGGGAGGGCGAGCAGTACTTC. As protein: CASSADSGEGEQYF.

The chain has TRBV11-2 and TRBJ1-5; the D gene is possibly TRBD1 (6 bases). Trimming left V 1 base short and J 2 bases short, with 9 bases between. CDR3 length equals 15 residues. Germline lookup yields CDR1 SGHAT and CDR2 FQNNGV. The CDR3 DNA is TGTGCCAGCAGCTTAGTGGGGGCCGGCAATCAGCCCCAGCATTTT. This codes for CASSLVGAGNQPQHF.

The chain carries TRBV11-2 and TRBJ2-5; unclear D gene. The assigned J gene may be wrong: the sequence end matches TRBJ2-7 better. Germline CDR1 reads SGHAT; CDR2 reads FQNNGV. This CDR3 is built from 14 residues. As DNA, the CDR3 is TGTGCCAGCAGCTTAGGGATAGATACCTACGAGCAGTACTTC. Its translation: CASSLGIDTYEQYF.

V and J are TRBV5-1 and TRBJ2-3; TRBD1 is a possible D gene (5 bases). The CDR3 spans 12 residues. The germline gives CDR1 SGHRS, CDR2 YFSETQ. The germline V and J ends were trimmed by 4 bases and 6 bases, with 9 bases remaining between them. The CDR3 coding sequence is TGCGCCAGCAGCGCAGGGATGGATACGCAGTATTTT. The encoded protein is CASSAGMDTQYF.

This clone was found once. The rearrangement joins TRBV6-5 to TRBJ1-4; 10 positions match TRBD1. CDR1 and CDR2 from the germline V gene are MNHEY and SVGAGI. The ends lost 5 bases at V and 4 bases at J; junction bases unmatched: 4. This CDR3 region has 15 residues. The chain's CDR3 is CASSGQGDFNEKLFF. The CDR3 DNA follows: TGTGCCAGCAGTGGACAGGGGGACTTTAATGAAAAACTGTTTTTT.

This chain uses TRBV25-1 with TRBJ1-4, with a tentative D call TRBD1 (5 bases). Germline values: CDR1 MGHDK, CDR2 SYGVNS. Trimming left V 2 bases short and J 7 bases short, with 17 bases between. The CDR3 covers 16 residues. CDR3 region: CASSEERGPRVEKLFF. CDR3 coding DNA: TGTGCCAGCAGTGAAGAAAGGGGACCTAGGGTTGAAAAACTGTTTTTT. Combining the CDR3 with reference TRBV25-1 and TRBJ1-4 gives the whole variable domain EADIYQTPRYLVIGTGKKITLECSQTMGHDKMYWYQQDPGMELHLIHYSYGVNSTEKGDLSSESTVSRIRTEHFPLTLESARPSHTSQYLCASSEERGPRVEKLFFGSGTQLSVL.

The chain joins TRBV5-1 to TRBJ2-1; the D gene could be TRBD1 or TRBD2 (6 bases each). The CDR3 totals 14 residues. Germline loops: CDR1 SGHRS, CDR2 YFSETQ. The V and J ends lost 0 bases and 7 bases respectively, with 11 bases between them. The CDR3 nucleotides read TGCGCCAGCAGCTTGGAGGGGGGCGGGAATGAGCAGTTCTTC. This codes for CASSLEGGGNEQFF.

This chain's CDR3 is CASSELGSPNSYEQYF. The CDR3 coding sequence is TGTGCCAGCAGTGAATTAGGGTCGCCGAACTCCTACGAGCAGTACTTC. This sequence joins TRBV6-1 and TRBJ2-7; D is uncertain. Trimming pared 2 bases from V and 0 bases from J, leaving 14 bases between. This CDR3 comprises 16 residues. Germline CDR1 reads MNHNS; CDR2 reads SASEGT.

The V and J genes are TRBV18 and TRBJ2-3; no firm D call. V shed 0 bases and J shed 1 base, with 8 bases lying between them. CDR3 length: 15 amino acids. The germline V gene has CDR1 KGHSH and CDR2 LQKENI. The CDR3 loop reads CASSPPTTRTDTQYF. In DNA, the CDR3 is TGTGCCAGCTCACCACCGACCACTCGCACAGATACGCAGTATTTT. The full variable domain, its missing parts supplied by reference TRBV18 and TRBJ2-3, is NAGVMQNPRHLVRRRGQEARLRCSPMKGHSHVYWYRQLPEEGLKFMVYLQKENIIDESGMPKERFSAEFPKEGPSILRIQQVVRGDSAAYFCASSPPTTRTDTQYFGPGTRLTVL.

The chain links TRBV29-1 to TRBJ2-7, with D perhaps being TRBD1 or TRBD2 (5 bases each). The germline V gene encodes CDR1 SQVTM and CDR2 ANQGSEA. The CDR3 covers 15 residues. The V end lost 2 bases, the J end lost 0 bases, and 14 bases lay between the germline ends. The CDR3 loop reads CSVEPRDALSYEQYF. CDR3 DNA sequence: TGCAGCGTTGAACCCCGGGACGCGCTCTCCTACGAGCAGTACTTC.

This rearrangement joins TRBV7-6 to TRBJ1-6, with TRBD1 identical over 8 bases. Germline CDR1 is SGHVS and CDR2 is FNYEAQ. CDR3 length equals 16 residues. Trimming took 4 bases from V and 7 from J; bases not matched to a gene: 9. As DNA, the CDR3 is TGTGCCAGCAGCTCCCAGGGACAGGCGATGAATTCACCCCTCCACTTT. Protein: CASSSQGQAMNSPLHF.

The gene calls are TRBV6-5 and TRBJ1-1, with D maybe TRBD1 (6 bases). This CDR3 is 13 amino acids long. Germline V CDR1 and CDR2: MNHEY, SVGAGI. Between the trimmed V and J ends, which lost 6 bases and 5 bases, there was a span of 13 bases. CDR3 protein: CASRLTGKTEAFF. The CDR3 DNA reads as TGTGCCAGCAGACTAACAGGGAAAACTGAAGCTTTCTTT.

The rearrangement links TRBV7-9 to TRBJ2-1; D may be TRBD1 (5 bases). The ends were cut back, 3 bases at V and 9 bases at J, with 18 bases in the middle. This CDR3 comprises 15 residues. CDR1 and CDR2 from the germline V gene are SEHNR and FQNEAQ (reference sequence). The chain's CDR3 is CASSFSGYTKGEQFF. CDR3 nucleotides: TGTGCCAGCAGCTTTTCAGGGTACACTAAGGGTGAGCAGTTCTTC.

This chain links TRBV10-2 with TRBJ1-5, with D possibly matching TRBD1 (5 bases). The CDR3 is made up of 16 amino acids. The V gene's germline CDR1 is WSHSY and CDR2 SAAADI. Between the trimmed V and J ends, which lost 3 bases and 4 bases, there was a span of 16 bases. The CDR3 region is CASSDSGRARNQPQHF. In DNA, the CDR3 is TGCGCCAGCAGTGATTCCGGCAGGGCGAGGAATCAGCCCCAGCATTTT.

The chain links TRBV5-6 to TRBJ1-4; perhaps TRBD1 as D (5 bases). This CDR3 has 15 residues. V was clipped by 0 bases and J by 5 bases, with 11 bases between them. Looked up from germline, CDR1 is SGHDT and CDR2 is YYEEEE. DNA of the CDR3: TGTGCCAGCAGCTTGGGGGTAGGGGTCAATGAAAAACTGTTTTTT. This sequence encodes CASSLGVGVNEKLFF.

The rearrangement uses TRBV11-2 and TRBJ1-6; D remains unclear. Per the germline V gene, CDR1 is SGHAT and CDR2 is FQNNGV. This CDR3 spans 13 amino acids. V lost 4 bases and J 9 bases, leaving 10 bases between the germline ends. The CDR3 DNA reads TGTGCCAGCAGCTCGGACGGACTTTCACCCCTCCACTTT. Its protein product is CASSSDGLSPLHF.

DNA for the CDR3: TGTGCCAGCAATTCTAGGCAGGCGGTTGAAAAACTGTTTTTT. Protein sequence: CASNSRQAVEKLFF. The chain uses TRBV6-1 and TRBJ1-4, with D hard to call. The V and J ends lost 7 bases and 7 bases respectively, with 16 bases between them. Germline V gene lookup returns CDR1 MNHNS and CDR2 SASEGT. The CDR3 consists of 14 residues.

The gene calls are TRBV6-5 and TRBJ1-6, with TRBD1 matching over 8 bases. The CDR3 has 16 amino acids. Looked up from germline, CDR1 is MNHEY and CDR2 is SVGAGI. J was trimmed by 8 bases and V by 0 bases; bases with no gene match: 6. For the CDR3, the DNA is TGTGCCAGCAGTTACTCTGGGACAGGTCTTGATTCACCCCTCCACTTT. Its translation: CASSYSGTGLDSPLHF.

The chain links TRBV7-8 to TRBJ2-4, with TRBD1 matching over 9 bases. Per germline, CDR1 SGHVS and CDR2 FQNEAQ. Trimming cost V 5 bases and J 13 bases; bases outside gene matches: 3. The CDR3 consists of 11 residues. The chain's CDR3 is CASSLDRGQYF. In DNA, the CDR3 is TGTGCCAGCAGCCTGGACAGGGGACAGTACTTC.

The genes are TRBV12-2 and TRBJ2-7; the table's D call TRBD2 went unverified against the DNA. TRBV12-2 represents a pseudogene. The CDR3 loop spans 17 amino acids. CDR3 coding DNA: TGTGCAAGTCGCTTAGCGCCTAGGGCTAGCGGTTCCTACGAGCAGTACTTC. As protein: CASRLAPRASGSYEQYF.

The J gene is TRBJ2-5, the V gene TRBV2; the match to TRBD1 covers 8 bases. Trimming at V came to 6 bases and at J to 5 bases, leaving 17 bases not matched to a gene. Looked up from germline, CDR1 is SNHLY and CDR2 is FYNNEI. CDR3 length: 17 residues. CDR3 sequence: CASSLTQGASIGETQYF. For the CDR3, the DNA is TGTGCCAGCAGCCTAACCCAGGGGGCGAGCATTGGGGAGACCCAGTACTTC.

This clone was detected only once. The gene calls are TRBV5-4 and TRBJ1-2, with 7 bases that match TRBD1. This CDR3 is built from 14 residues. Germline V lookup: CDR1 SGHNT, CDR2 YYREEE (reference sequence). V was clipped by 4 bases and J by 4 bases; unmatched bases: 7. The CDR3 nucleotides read TGTGCCAGCAGCGCATCACAGGGGAGCTATGGCTACACCTTC. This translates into CASSASQGSYGYTF. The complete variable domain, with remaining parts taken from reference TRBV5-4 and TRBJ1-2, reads ETGVTQSPTHLIKTRGQQVTLRCSSQSGHNTVSWYQQALGQGPQFIFQYYREEENGRGNFPPRFSGLQFPNYSSELNVNALELDDSALYLCASSASQGSYGYTFGSGTRLTVV.

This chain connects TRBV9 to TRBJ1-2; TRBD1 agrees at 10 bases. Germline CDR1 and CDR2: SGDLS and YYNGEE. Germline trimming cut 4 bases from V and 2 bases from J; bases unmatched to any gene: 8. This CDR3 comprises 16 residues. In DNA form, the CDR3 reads TGTGCCAGCAGCCCCCGACAGGGGGCTTGGAACTATGGCTACACCTTC. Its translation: CASSPRQGAWNYGYTF. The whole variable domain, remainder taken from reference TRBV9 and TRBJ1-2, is DSGVTQTPKHLITATGQRVTLRCSPRSGDLSVYWYQQSLDQGLQFLIQYYNGEERAKGNILERFSAQQFPDLHSELNLSSLELGDSALYFCASSPRQGAWNYGYTFGSGTRLTVV.

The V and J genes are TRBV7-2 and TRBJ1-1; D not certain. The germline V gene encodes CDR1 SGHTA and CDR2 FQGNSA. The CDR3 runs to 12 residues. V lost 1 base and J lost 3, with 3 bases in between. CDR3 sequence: CASSLDYTEAFF. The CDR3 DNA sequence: TGTGCCAGCAGCTTAGATTACACTGAAGCTTTCTTT.

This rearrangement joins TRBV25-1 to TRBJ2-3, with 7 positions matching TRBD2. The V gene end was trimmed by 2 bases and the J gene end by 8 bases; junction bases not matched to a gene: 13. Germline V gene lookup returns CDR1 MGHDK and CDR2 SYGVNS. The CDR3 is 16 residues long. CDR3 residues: CASSEEGGGAVSTQYF. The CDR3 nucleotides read TGTGCCAGCAGTGAAGAGGGCGGGGGAGCAGTGAGTACGCAGTATTTT.

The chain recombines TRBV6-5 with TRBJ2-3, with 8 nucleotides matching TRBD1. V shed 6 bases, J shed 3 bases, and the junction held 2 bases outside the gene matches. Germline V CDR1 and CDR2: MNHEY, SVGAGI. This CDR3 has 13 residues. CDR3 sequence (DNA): TGTGCCAGCAGCAGGGGGCTTACAGATACGCAGTATTTT. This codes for CASSRGLTDTQYF.

The CDR3 sequence: CASRVDRVPGELFF. The CDR3 coding sequence is TGTGCCAGCAGGGTTGACAGGGTCCCCGGGGAGCTGTTTTTT. This chain links TRBV2 with TRBJ2-2; 7 nucleotides match TRBD1. With 6 bases clipped from V and 6 bases from J, the junction kept 7 bases outside the gene matches. Germline CDR1 is SNHLY and CDR2 is FYNNEI. The CDR3 spans 14 residues. Combining the CDR3 with reference TRBV2 and TRBJ2-2 gives the whole variable domain EPEVTQTPSHQVTQMGQEVILRCVPISNHLYFYWYRQILGQKVEFLVSFYNNEISEKSEIFDDQFSVERPDGSNFTLKIRSTKLEDSAMYFCASRVDRVPGELFFGEGSRLTVL.

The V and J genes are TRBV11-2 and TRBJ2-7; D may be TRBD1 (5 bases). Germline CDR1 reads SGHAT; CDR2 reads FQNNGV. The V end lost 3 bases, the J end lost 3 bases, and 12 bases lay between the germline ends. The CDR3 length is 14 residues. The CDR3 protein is CASSFDRQSYEQYF. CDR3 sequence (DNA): TGTGCCAGCAGCTTTGACCGACAGAGCTACGAGCAGTACTTC. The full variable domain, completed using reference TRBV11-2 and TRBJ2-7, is EAGVAQSPRYKIIEKRQSVAFWCNPISGHATLYWYQQILGQGPKLLIQFQNNGVVDDSQLPKDRFSAERLKGVDSTLKIQPAKLEDSAVYLCASSFDRQSYEQYFGPGTRLTVT.

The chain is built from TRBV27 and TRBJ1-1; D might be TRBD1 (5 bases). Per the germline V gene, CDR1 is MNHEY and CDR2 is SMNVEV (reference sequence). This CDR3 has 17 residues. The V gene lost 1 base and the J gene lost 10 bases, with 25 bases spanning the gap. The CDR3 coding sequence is TGTGCCAGCAGTTTATATGGGGTCGGGGGAGGCCCGGGTGGAGCTTTCTTT. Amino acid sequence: CASSLYGVGGGPGGAFF.